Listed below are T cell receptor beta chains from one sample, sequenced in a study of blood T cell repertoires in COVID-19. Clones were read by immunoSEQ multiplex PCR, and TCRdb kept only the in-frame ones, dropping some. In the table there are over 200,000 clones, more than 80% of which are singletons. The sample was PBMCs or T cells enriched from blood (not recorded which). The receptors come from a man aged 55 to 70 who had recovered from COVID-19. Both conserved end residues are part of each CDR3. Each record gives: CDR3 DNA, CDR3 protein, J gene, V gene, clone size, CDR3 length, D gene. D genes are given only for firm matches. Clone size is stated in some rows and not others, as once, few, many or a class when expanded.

CDR3 DNA: TGTGCCAGCAGCCCCCCCGGGGCGAACACCGGGGAGCTGTTTTTT
CDR3 protein: CASSPPGANTGELFF
J gene: TRBJ2-2
V gene: TRBV7-2
clone size: NA
CDR3 length: 15
D gene: NA

CDR3 DNA: TGCAGCGTTCAGACAGTGGGTACCGGGGAGCTGTTTTTT
CDR3 protein: CSVQTVGTGELFF
J gene: TRBJ2-2
V gene: TRBV29-1
clone size: once
CDR3 length: 13
D gene: NA

CDR3 DNA: TGTGCCAGCAGCTTAGCTCCTAGCGGTGCCCTTAGCACAGATACGCAGTATTTT
CDR3 protein: CASSLAPSGALSTDTQYF
J gene: TRBJ2-3
V gene: TRBV7-8
clone size: NA
CDR3 length: 18
D gene: TRBD2

CDR3 DNA: TGTGCCAGCAGCCAATCGGGACAGTACACTTACGAGCAGTACTTC
CDR3 protein: CASSQSGQYTYEQYF
J gene: TRBJ2-7
V gene: TRBV3-1/TRBV3-2
clone size: NA
CDR3 length: 15
D gene: TRBD1

CDR3 DNA: TGTGCCAGCAGTTTATATCGAGACAGTGGGCCAGATACGCAGTATTTT
CDR3 protein: CASSLYRDSGPDTQYF
J gene: TRBJ2-3
V gene: TRBV27
clone size: NA
CDR3 length: 16
D gene: NA

CDR3 DNA: TGTGCCAGCAGTTTATCGTGGCAGGGTCATCAGCCCCAGCATTTT
CDR3 protein: CASSLSWQGHQPQHF
J gene: TRBJ1-5
V gene: TRBV27
clone size: NA
CDR3 length: 15
D gene: NA

CDR3 DNA: TGTGCCAGCGCGGGGGATTTGGCCAAAAACATTCAGTACTTC
CDR3 protein: CASAGDLAKNIQYF
J gene: TRBJ2-4
V gene: TRBV7-9
clone size: NA
CDR3 length: 14
D gene: TRBD2

CDR3 DNA: TGTGCCAGCAGCTTGAACAGCCTCTCTGGAAACACCATATATTTT
CDR3 protein: CASSLNSLSGNTIYF
J gene: TRBJ1-3
V gene: TRBV5-6
clone size: once
CDR3 length: 15
D gene: NA

CDR3 DNA: TGTGCCAGCAGCCCAGGACAGGGTGTGTTCTATGGCTACACCTTC
CDR3 protein: CASSPGQGVFYGYTF
J gene: TRBJ1-2
V gene: TRBV7-8
clone size: NA
CDR3 length: 15
D gene: TRBD1

CDR3 DNA: TGTGCCAGCAGCTTCTCTCAGGGTGAAAAACTGTTTTTT
CDR3 protein: CASSFSQGEKLFF
J gene: TRBJ1-4
V gene: TRBV7-9
clone size: NA
CDR3 length: 13
D gene: NA